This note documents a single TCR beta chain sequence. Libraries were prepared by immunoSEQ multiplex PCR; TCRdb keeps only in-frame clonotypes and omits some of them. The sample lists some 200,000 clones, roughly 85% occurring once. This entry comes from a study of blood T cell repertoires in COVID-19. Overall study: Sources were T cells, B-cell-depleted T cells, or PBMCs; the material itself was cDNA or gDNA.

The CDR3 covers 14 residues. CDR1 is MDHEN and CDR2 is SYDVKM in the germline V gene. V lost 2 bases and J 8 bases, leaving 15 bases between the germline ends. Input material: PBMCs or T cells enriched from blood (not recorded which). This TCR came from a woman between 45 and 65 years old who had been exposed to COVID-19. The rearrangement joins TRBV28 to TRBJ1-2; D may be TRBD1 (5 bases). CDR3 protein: CASSLGGGNGGYTF. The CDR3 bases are TGTGCCAGCAGTTTAGGCGGGGGTAACGGGGGCTACACCTTC.